The rows below give T cell receptor beta chains drawn from one sample of a study of radiotherapy plus CTLA-4 blockade in lung cancer. The method was immunoSEQ multiplex PCR; TCRdb's version includes in-frame clones alone and lacks a portion of them. The table records about 24,000 clones, 71% of them present only once. Sequences were derived from peripheral blood, sampled from a patient treated with radiotherapy plus ipilimumab. These receptor sequences come from a human donor with non-small cell lung cancer whose response to radiotherapy plus ipilimumab could not be evaluated. Both conserved end residues are part of each CDR3. D genes are given only for firm matches. The size field is filled for only some rows; it gives once, few, many or a size class.

- 14 - TRBJ2-5 TRBV10-1 CASSVMRTEETQYF TGCGCCAGCAGTGTTATGAGGACAGAAGAGACCCAGTACTTC
- 15 - TRBJ2-7 TRBV27 CASSLKTALSYEQYF TGTGCCAGCAGTTTAAAGACAGCTTTATCCTACGAGCAGTACTTC
TRBD1 14 - TRBJ2-7 TRBV7-9 CASSLTTGLGEQYF TGTGCCAGCAGCTTAACGACAGGGCTGGGCGAGCAGTACTTC
TRBD1 14 - TRBJ2-7 TRBV5-4 CASSWDRGPYEQYF TGTGCCAGCAGCTGGGACAGGGGACCCTACGAGCAGTACTTC
TRBD1 15 - TRBJ1-1 TRBV6-1 CASSEGDRVNTEAFF TGTGCCAGCAGTGAAGGGGACAGGGTTAACACTGAAGCTTTCTTT
- 14 - TRBJ2-1 TRBV9 CASSLRTTYNEQFF TGTGCCAGCAGCCTTCGGACTACCTACAATGAGCAGTTCTTC
- 17 - TRBJ1-5 TRBV19 CASSILGAEFSNQPQHF TGTGCCAGTAGTATCCTAGGGGCCGAATTTAGCAATCAGCCCCAGCATTTT
TRBD2 18 - TRBJ2-2 TRBV7-2 CASSLASSGRLNTGELFF TGTGCCAGCAGCTTAGCGTCTAGCGGGAGGTTGAACACCGGGGAGCTGTTTTTT
- 13 - TRBJ1-1 TRBV7-9 CASSLQGGTEASF TGTGCCAGCAGCTTGCAAGGCGGGACTGAAGCTTCCTTT
- 16 - TRBJ2-1 TRBV30 CAWSVRGGSSYNEQFF TGTGCCTGGAGTGTAAGGGGGGGGAGCTCCTACAATGAGCAGTTCTTC
- 14 once TRBJ2-7 TRBV5-1 CASSLRGGAYEQYF TGCGCCAGCAGCTTGAGGGGCGGCGCCTACGAGCAGTACTTC
TRBD2 18 - TRBJ2-5 TRBV15 CATSRAGAGGGYQETQYF TGTGCCACCAGCAGAGCTGGTGCGGGAGGGGGCTATCAAGAGACCCAGTACTTC
- 15 few TRBJ2-3 TRBV5-5 CASSPALGFTDTQYF TGTGCCAGCAGCCCCGCCCTAGGTTTCACAGATACGCAGTATTTT
TRBD1 15 - TRBJ1-2 TRBV5-1 CASRWSDRGNYGYTF TGCGCCAGCAGGTGGTCGGACAGGGGAAACTATGGCTACACCTTC